This is a list of T cell receptor beta chains from one sample in a study of T-cell reconstitution after alpha-beta-depleted transplantation in children. One entry per CDR3 protein results from TCRdb running MiXCR on the PCR reads. The sample records 150,000 to 250,000 distinct CDR3 sequences, 5% to 7.5% being singletons. The sequenced sample was PBMCs, obtained before TCRalphabeta/CD19-depleted stem cell transplant. The receptors derive from a girl younger than two with combined immunodeficiency, due to receive a stem cell transplant. CDR3s include the opening cysteine and the closing phenylalanine or tryptophan. Fields, in order: V gene, J gene, D gene, CDR3 length, clone size, CDR3 DNA, CDR3 protein. D genes are given only for firm matches. Not every row has a clone size; where given, it reads once, few, many or a size class.

>TRBV6-5|TRBJ2-1|TRBD2|17|many
TGTGCCAGCAGTTACTGGCCGAGACTAGCGGCCTACAATGAGCAGTTCTTC
CASSYWPRLAAYNEQFF
>TRBV29-1|TRBJ2-7|.|13|many
TGCAGCGTCGGAGGAGTGGGCAGCTACGAGCAGTACTTC
CSVGGVGSYEQYF
>TRBV29-1|TRBJ2-3|.|15|many
TGCAGCGTTCGCCTTGGTGAGGAAAACACAGATACGCAGTATTTT
CSVRLGEENTDTQYF
>TRBV11-2|TRBJ2-1|TRBD2|14|.
TGTGCCAGCAGCCCGGGGGGGGGGTACAATGAGCAGTTCTTC
CASSPGGGYNEQFF
>TRBV7-2|TRBJ2-5|TRBD2|15|many
TGTGCCAGCAGCATACCGGGGGGGACGCAAGAGACCCAGTACTTC
CASSIPGGTQETQYF
>TRBV12-3/TRBV12-4|TRBJ2-3|TRBD2|17|many
TGTGCCAGCAGTCCTAGCGGGGGGGCCCCTTGGGTCGATACGCAGTATTTT
CASSPSGGAPWVDTQYF
>TRBV20-1|TRBJ1-3|.|13|many
TGCAGTGCTAGACCCACAGGTGGAAACACCATATATTTT
CSARPTGGNTIYF
>TRBV7-6|TRBJ2-3|.|14|many
TGTGCCAGCAGCGAACTGGGCGGTACAGATACGCAGTATTTT
CASSELGGTDTQYF
>TRBV5-6|TRBJ1-2|.|14|.
TGTGCCAGCAGCTTGGATCTGGCCAACTATGGCTACACCTTC
CASSLDLANYGYTF
>TRBV7-2|TRBJ2-3|.|15|many
TGTGCCAGCAGCTTAAGAGGCTGGAACACAGATACGCAGTATTTT
CASSLRGWNTDTQYF
>TRBV2|TRBJ2-2|TRBD2|15|many
TGTGCCAGCAGTGGACTAGCGGGAGGTAACGGGGAGCTGTTTTTT
CASSGLAGGNGELFF
>TRBV29-1|TRBJ2-1|TRBD2|13|many
TGCAGCGTTCCCAGCGGGATCAGTTTGGGGCAGTTCTTC
CSVPSGISLGQFF
>TRBV4-1|TRBJ1-5|.|15|many
TGCGCCAGCAGCCGGGCAGCGGGCCCTAATCAGCCCCAGCATTTT
CASSRAAGPNQPQHF
>TRBV29-1|TRBJ2-1|TRBD2|17|many
TGCAGCGTTGTCAAACATCTAGCGGGAGGCACCTACAATGAGCAGTTCTTC
CSVVKHLAGGTYNEQFF
>TRBV29-1|TRBJ2-6|.|15|many
TGCAGCGTTGAAGATCCGAGATCTGGGGCCAACGTCCTGACTTTC
CSVEDPRSGANVLTF
>TRBV7-2|TRBJ2-3|TRBD1|14|many
TGTGCCAGCAGCCAGGACAGGGCCGCAGATACGCAGTATTTT
CASSQDRAADTQYF
>TRBV6-1|TRBJ2-7|TRBD1|14|many
TGTGCCAGCAGTGGGGGACAGGGAATGAGGGAGCAGTACTTC
CASSGGQGMREQYF
>TRBV28|TRBJ1-6|.|12|many
TGTGCCAGCAGTTTTACAGTTTGGCCCCTCCACTTT
CASSFTVWPLHF
>TRBV29-1|TRBJ2-1|.|11|many
TGCAGCGTTGAAGAGGTAACGTTAGAGTTCTTC
CSVEEVTLEFF
>TRBV11-3|TRBJ2-2|.|13|many
TGTGCCAGCAGGCCGGAGACCACCGGGGAGCTGTTTTTT
CASRPETTGELFF
>TRBV12-3/TRBV12-4|TRBJ2-3|.|18|many
TGTGCCAGCAGCACACCGGTATTAGGGGTAAGACGCACAGATACGCAGTATTTT
CASSTPVLGVRRTDTQYF
>TRBV29-1|TRBJ2-2|TRBD1|14|many
TGCAGCGCGCCCGACAGGGAAAACACCGGGGAGCTGTTTTTT
CSAPDRENTGELFF
>TRBV5-1|TRBJ1-2|.|13|many
TGCGCCAGCAGCTTGGAGGGAAACTATGGCTACACCTTC
CASSLEGNYGYTF
>TRBV29-1|TRBJ2-1|.|13|many
TGCAACCCCCGCGGGATCTCCTACAATGAGCAGTTCTTC
CNPRGISYNEQFF
>TRBV11-1|TRBJ2-3|TRBD2|18|few
TGTGCCAGCAGCTTACCCCGCGAGCGGGGGGCTAGCACAGATACGCAGTATTTT
CASSLPRERGASTDTQYF
>TRBV4-1|TRBJ1-3|.|18|few
TGCGCCAGCAGCCTCCAGATAGGGCCTTATGGCTCTGGAAACACCATATATTTT
CASSLQIGPYGSGNTIYF
>TRBV7-9|TRBJ2-1|TRBD2|16|many
TGTGCCAGCAGCCCATGGGGACTAGCGGAAAACAATGAGCAGTTCTTC
CASSPWGLAENNEQFF
>TRBV20-1|TRBJ2-7|.|16|many
TGCAGTGCTAGGACCCAAAGGCCTCTCTTCGCCTACGAGCAGTACTTC
CSARTQRPLFAYEQYF
>TRBV12-3/TRBV12-4|TRBJ2-2|.|13|.
TGTGCCAGCAGTTTGACTTGGGCCGGGGAGCTGTTTTTT
CASSLTWAGELFF
>TRBV14|TRBJ1-1|.|13|many
TGTGCCAGCAGCCAAGGGTCTGACACTGAAGCTTTCTTT
CASSQGSDTEAFF
>TRBV29-1|TRBJ2-3|TRBD1|15|few
TGCAGCGTTCTAGTCCTACAGGGGAAGGCAGATACGCAGTATTTT
CSVLVLQGKADTQYF
>TRBV6-5|TRBJ1-1|.|16|many
TGTGCCAGCAGTTACTCAGTTCTGGGGCTAGGCACTGAAGCTTTCTTT
CASSYSVLGLGTEAFF
>TRBV27|TRBJ2-7|.|13|many
TGTGCCAGCAGTTTAGCGCCGTGGGGGGAGCAGTACTTC
CASSLAPWGEQYF
>TRBV2|TRBJ2-7|.|14|few
TGTGCCACCGCGGTGGAGGGCGCGGAGGGCGGGCAGTACTTC
CATAVEGAEGGQYF
>TRBV28|TRBJ2-7|TRBD2|17|many
TGTGCCAGCAGTCCGACTAGCGGGAGAGAGGGATCCTACGAGCAGTACTTC
CASSPTSGREGSYEQYF
>TRBV27|TRBJ2-7|.|13|many
TGTGCCAGCAGTAACGGGGGTTCCTACGAGCAGTACTTC
CASSNGGSYEQYF
>TRBV4-2|TRBJ2-1|.|14|many
TGTGCCAGCAGCTGGGTCCCGAAGGACAATGAGCAGTTCTTC
CASSWVPKDNEQFF
>TRBV28|TRBJ1-3|TRBD1|16|many
TGTGCCAGCAGTTTTGAGACAGGGGGCTCTGGAAACACCATATATTTT
CASSFETGGSGNTIYF
>TRBV20-1|TRBJ1-2|.|14|.
TGCAGTGCTTATTTGACATTCGTCAACTATGGCTACACCTTC
CSAYLTFVNYGYTF
>TRBV6-5|TRBJ2-1|.|15|many
TGTGCCAGCAGTTACGCCGGTAGCTCCTACAATGAGCAGTTCTTC
CASSYAGSSYNEQFF
>TRBV13|TRBJ1-1|TRBD1|13|many
TGTGCCAGCAGCTCAGACAGGGGCACTGAAGCTTTCTTT
CASSSDRGTEAFF
>TRBV6-2/TRBV6-3|TRBJ2-7|TRBD1|14|.
TGTGCCAGCAGCGCACCCGGGACAGGTTACGAGCAGTACTTC
CASSAPGTGYEQYF
>TRBV29-1|TRBJ2-5|.|13|many
TGCAGTGTCGACAGATATGGCGCGGAGACCCAGTACTTC
CSVDRYGAETQYF
>TRBV6-2/TRBV6-3|TRBJ2-3|.|11|many
TGTGCCAGCAGTTACCCAGATACGCAGTATTTT
CASSYPDTQYF
>TRBV29-1|TRBJ1-1|.|12|many
TGCAGCGTTGTGTTACCCAGGGTTGGAGCTTTCTTT
CSVVLPRVGAFF
>TRBV5-6|TRBJ2-2|.|15|many
TGTGCCAGCAGCTTAGCCCGGCGGAACACCGGGGAGCTGTTTTTT
CASSLARRNTGELFF
>TRBV12-3/TRBV12-4|TRBJ2-1|.|13|many
TGTGCCAGCACCGGGAGATACAGTCTTGGGCAGTTCTTC
CASTGRYSLGQFF
>TRBV24-1|TRBJ2-5|.|17|many
TGTGCCACCAGTGATTCGACGGTTGATCCCAGGGAGGAGACCCAGTACTTC
CATSDSTVDPREETQYF
>TRBV4-2|TRBJ2-3|TRBD2|17|many
TGTGCCAGCAGCCAAGACGGACTAGCGGGAGGCACAGATACGCAGTATTTT
CASSQDGLAGGTDTQYF
>TRBV7-9|TRBJ2-7|.|15|many
TGTGCCAGCAGCTTATACTCCGGCAGCTCCTACGAGCAGTACTTC
CASSLYSGSSYEQYF